Shown below are 4 T cell receptor beta chains from a single sample sequenced in a study of cytomegalovirus exposure and HLA in healthy donors. A multiplex PCR was run with 60 Vbeta primers and 13 Jbeta primers. The protocol was immunoSEQ multiplex PCR, while the TCRdb copy is restricted to in-frame clones and leaves out a portion. The sample includes around 180,000 clones, roughly 87% of them seen just once. Input material: PBMCs. These TCRs come from a woman between 45 and 60 years old in good health and CMV-seronegative.

This clone was seen just once. The chain couples TRBV19 to TRBJ2-3; TRBD1 matches 10 bases. Germline values: CDR1 LNHDA, CDR2 SQIVND (reference sequence). V gave up 6 bases and J gave up 4 bases; unmatched junction bases: 10. This CDR3 contains 16 residues. The DNA of the CDR3 is TGTGCCAGTAGCGGCCGGGACAGGGGTGGGCCAGATACGCAGTATTTT. Protein: CASSGRDRGGPDTQYF.

The CDR3 coding sequence is TGTGCCACCCGGGAGGGCCCGGGCTACACCTTC. Protein: CATREGPGYTF. The gene calls are TRBV28 and TRBJ1-2; D call uncertain. Germline values: CDR1 MDHEN, CDR2 SYDVKM. The V end lost 10 bases, the J end lost 8 bases, and 14 bases lay between the germline ends. There are 11 residues in the CDR3.

This chain connects TRBV19 to TRBJ1-5, with 7 bases lining up with TRBD1. This CDR3 region has 16 residues. V trimming: 3 bases; J trimming: 3 bases; junction bases outside the gene matches: 8. Germline CDR1 LNHDA, CDR2 SQIVND (reference sequence). The CDR3: CASSIRAGGDNQPQHF. The CDR3 DNA is TGTGCCAGTAGTATTCGTGCAGGGGGTGACAATCAGCCCCAGCATTTT.

The CDR3 spells CASSQSYLGSGNTIYF. CDR3 coding DNA: TGTGCCAGCAGCCAATCATACCTCGGCTCTGGAAACACCATATATTTT. The V call is TRBV16, the J call TRBJ1-3; D is unclear. Germline V CDR1 and CDR2: KGHSY, FQNENV. The V end lost 0 bases, the J end lost 0 bases, and 9 bases lay between the germline ends. This CDR3 region has 16 residues.